This T cell receptor (beta chain) was identified in a study of blood T cells in healthy people across ages. The use of a sample-barcoded 5' primer and a J-beta primer mix characterized a second PCR of roughly 7 to 12 cycles. TCRdb passed the 5' RACE reads through MiXCR, listing each CDR3 protein once. The sample yields over 600,000 distinct CDR3 sequences, 40% to 45% seen once. Sequencing was carried out using blood. The sequence derives from a man of 80 years or more in good health.

CDR3 sequence (DNA): TGCAGTGCTAGACAGGAAATACAAGAGACCCAGTACTTC. Protein sequence: CSARQEIQETQYF. V gene TRBV20-1 combines with J gene TRBJ2-5; no clear D gene. The germline V and J ends were trimmed by 2 bases and 2 bases, with 9 bases remaining between them. Germline assignment: CDR1 DFQATT and CDR2 SNEGSKA (reference sequence). The CDR3 sequence is 13 residues long.